This T cell receptor beta chain was identified in a study of glioma-infiltrating T cells after dendritic cell vaccination. Overall study: Dendritic cell vaccination trial patients had either newly diagnosed or recurrent glioblastoma.

Time point described: after dendritic cell vaccination, including at tumor progression/relapse. Assay: immunoSEQ multiplex PCR; the TCRdb copy retains only in-frame clones and omits some. The repertoire includes about 76,000 clones, 80% to 90% of them detected once, and about 2.3% sits in the top ten. CDR1 and CDR2 (germline): SGHTA, FQGNSA. V lost 5 bases, J lost 2 bases, and 2 bases stayed unmatched. The CDR3 totals 14 residues. The gene calls are TRBV7-2 and TRBJ2-4; 8 nucleotides align to TRBD2. The source of this sequence is a human donor with glioblastoma. Material: blood, obtained after dendritic cell vaccination. CDR3 DNA sequence: TGTGCCAGCAGCCGGACTAGCACCAAAAACATTCAGTACTTC. Its translation: CASSRTSTKNIQYF.